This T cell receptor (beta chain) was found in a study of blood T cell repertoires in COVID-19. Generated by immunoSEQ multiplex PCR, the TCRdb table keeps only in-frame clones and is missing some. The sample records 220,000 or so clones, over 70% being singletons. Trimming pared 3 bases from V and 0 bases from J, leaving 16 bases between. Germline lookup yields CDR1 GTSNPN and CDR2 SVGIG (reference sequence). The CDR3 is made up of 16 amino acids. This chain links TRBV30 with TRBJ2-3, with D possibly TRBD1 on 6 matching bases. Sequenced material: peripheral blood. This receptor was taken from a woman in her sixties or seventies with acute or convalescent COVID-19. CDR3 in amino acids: CAWRALDRRSTDTQYF. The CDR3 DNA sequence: TGTGCCTGGAGAGCCTTAGACAGGCGTAGCACAGATACGCAGTATTTT. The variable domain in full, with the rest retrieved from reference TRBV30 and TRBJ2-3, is SQTIHQWPATLVQPVGSPLSLECTVEGTSNPNLYWYRQAAGRGLQLLFYSVGIGQISSEVPQNLSASRPQDRQFILSSKKLLLSDSGFYLCAWRALDRRSTDTQYFGPGTRLTVL.